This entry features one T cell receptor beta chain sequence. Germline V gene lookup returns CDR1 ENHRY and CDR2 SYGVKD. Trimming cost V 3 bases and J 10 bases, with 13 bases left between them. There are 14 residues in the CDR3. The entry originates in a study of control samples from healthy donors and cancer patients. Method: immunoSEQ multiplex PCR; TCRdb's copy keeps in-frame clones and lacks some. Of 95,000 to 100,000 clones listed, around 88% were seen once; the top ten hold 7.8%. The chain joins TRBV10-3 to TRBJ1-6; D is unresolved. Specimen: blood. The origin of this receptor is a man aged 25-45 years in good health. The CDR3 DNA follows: TGTGCCATCAGTGATTCCCCGTATGGGTCACCCCTCCACTTT. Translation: CAISDSPYGSPLHF.